A selection of T cell receptor beta chains follows, all from one sample in a study of cytomegalovirus exposure and HLA in healthy donors. Generated by immunoSEQ multiplex PCR, the TCRdb table keeps only in-frame clones and is missing some. Of 50,000 or so clones in the sample, 85% to 95% were seen once. Sequenced input: PBMCs. The receptors originated from a man in his late teens or twenties in good health and CMV-seronegative. Each CDR3 is given with its conserved first and last residue. The D gene is left open where the match is weak.

d_call v_call cdr3_aa
TRBD1 TRBV5-1 CASSPGQGFEQYF
NA TRBV6-5 CASSYGRGGTEAFF
NA TRBV29-1 CSGPGLQNTEAFF
NA TRBV9 CASSVGLISYEQYF
NA TRBV9 CASSVNTRPQETQYF
NA TRBV9 CASSTLTGLGTDTQYF
NA TRBV7-2 CASSLTQGQGSYEQYF
NA TRBV28 CASSLLHHAGELFF
NA TRBV13 CASSKQGLNTEAFF
TRBD2 TRBV7-9 CASSLGGLDQETQYF
NA TRBV28 CASNLDSNYGYTF
TRBD2 TRBV6-4 CASSDYSGKYNEQFF
TRBD1 TRBV4-1 CASSQDDRVTNEKLFF
NA TRBV7-2 CASSPGYEQYF
NA TRBV5-6 CASSLVGLADSYNEQFF
TRBD1 TRBV15 CATSRWTGYVEPQHF
NA TRBV19 CASRNLPYAQHF
NA TRBV2 CASSLEGRGNTEAFF
NA TRBV6-5 CASYDGPGGYGYTF
TRBD2 TRBV5-1 CASSLIAGGTDTQYF
NA TRBV29-1 CSVEKPGFVGYTF
TRBD2 TRBV10-3 CAISDQREGTGELFF
TRBD2 TRBV9 CASSVADGRLAGDYEQYF
NA TRBV5-8 CASSLQGRDTQYF
NA TRBV19 CASSVTVPAYEQYF
TRBD2 TRBV15 CATSMTSGRRTDTQYF
TRBD1 TRBV19 CASTPGGQGYNEQFF
TRBD2 TRBV7-9 CASSEGTSGIVAEQFF
NA TRBV4-1 CASSHARGADEQYF
TRBD1 TRBV6-1 CASSEGQGVFSGNTIYF
NA TRBV18 CASADTDTQYF
TRBD2 TRBV6-5 CACRTRSETQYF
TRBD2 TRBV14 CASSQLAGGRHEQFF
TRBD1 TRBV12-5 CASGSGQLYNEQFF
NA TRBV21-1 CASPKGQQAGNTIYF
TRBD2 TRBV9 CASSFSGLAGVNEQFF
NA TRBV30 CAWSVGGRGETQYF
NA TRBV5-6 CASSLSVGGHTDTQYF
TRBD2 TRBV6-5 CASKRLADSYEQYF
TRBD1 TRBV25-1 CASSAGRGPGQMNTEAFF
TRBD1 TRBV27 CASSVSGQGAGELFF
NA TRBV19 CASSIWTESSYEQYF